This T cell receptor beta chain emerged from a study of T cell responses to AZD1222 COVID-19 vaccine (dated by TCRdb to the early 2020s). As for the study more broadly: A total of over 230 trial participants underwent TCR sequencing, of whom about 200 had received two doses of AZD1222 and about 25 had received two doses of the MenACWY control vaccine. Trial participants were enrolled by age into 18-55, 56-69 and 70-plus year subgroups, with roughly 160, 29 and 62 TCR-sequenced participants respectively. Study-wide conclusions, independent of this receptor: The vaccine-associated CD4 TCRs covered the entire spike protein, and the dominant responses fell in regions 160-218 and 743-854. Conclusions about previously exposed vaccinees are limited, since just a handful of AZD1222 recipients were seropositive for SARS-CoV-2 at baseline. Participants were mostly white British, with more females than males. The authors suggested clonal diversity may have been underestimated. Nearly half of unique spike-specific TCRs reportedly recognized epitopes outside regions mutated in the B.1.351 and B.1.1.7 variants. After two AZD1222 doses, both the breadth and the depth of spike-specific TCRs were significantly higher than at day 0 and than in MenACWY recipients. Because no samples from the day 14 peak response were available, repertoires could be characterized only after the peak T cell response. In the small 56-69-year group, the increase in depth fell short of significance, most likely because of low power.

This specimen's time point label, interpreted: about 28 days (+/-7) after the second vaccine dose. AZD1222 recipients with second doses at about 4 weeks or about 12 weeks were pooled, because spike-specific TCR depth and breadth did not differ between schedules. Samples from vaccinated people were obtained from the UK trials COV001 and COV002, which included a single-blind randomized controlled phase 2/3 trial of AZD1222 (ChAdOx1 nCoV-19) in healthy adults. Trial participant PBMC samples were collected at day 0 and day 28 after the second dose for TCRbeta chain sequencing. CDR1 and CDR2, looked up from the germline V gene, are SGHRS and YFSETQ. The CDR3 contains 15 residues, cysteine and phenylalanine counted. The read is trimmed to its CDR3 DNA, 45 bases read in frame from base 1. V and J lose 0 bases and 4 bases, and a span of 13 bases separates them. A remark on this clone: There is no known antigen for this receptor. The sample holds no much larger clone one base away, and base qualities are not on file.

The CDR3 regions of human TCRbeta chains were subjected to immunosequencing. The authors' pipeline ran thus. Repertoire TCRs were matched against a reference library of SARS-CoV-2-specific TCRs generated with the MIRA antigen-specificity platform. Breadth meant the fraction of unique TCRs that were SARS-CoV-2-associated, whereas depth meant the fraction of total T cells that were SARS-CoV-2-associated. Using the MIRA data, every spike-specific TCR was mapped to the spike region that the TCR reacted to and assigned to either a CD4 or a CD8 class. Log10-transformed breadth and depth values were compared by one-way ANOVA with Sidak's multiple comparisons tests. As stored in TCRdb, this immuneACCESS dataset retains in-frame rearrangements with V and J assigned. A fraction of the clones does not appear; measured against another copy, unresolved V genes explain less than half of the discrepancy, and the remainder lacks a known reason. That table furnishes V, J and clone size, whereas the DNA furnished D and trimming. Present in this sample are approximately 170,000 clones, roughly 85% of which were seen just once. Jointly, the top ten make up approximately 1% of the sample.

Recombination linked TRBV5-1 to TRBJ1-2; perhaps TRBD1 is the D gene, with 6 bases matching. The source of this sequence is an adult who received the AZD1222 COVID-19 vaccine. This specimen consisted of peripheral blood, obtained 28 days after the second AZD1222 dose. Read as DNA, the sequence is TGCGCCAGCAGCTTGGAGCAGGGGAGAGTCTATGGCTACACCTTC. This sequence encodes CASSLEQGRVYGYTF.